The 18 T cell receptor delta chains below come from one sample, sequenced in a study of gamma-delta chains in newborns, infants, children. TCRdb reanalysed the reads via CATT. The sample has about 7,100 delta-chain clones; 0.55% to 0.7% are singletons. The source material was blood. These receptors were taken from a child who was a newborn, infant or young child, either healthy, febrile or measles-vaccinated (not recorded which).

This clone turned up a few times. Translating this DNA gives a protein that differs at residue 8 from the TCRdb one, which belongs to a much larger clone; a read error is likely, and the protein shown is this translation. The sample holds other DNA sequences that translate to the same CDR3. The rearrangement joins TRDV2 to TRDJ3, with 7 bases lining up with TRDD3. J lost 1 base, V lost 3 bases, and 8 bases had no gene match. CDR1 is GEAIGNYY, CDR2 EKD, per germline. The CDR3 consists of 18 residues. The CDR3 sequence is CACDPWGVGSWDTRQMFF. The CDR3 DNA reads as TGTGCCTGTGACCCCTGGGGGGTCGGGTCCTGGGACACCCGACAGATGTTTTTC.

Regarding this clone: This clone may be a read error of a much larger clone one base away. The gene calls are TRDV2 and TRDJ3; TRDD3 matches 10 bases. The length of the CDR3 is 18 residues. Germline V gene data show CDR1 as GEAIGNYY and CDR2 as EKD. This chain's CDR3 is CACDSGGYRTWDTRRMFF. CDR3 sequence (DNA): TGTGCCTGTGACAGTGGGGGATACAGGACCTGGGACACCCGACGGATGTTTTTC.

Regarding this clone: TCRdb attributes to this sequence the protein of a much larger clone, which differs from the DNA translation at residue 4; a read error is likely, and the protein displayed is translated from the DNA. The chain carries TRDV2 and TRDJ2; 9 bases fit TRDD3. With V trimmed by 5 bases and J by 6 bases, 18 bases remained unmatched. Germline CDR1 reads GEAIGNYY; CDR2 reads EKD. This CDR3 spans 18 amino acids. CDR3 coding DNA: TGTGCCTGTGGCCCGGTGGGGGATATCAAATTTTCGGCAGCACAACTCTTCTTT. Protein: CACGPVGDIKFSAAQLFF.

Note on this clone: A single base is all that separates this from a far larger clone, so a read error is likely. The gene calls are TRDV2 and TRDJ3; D perhaps matches TRDD3 (6 bases). CDR1 is GEAIGNYY, CDR2 EKD, per germline. This CDR3 has 15 amino acids. The CDR3 sequence: CACKGETWDTRRMFF. The CDR3 bases are TGTGCCTGTAAGGGGGAAACCTGGGACACCCGACGGATGTTTTTC.

Comments on this clone: TCRdb has a much larger clone's protein, which differs at residue 3 from the translation of this DNA, likely because of a read error; what is shown is the protein translated from the DNA. CDR3 sequence: CASDTLTGGYASWDTRQMFF. In DNA form, the CDR3 reads TGTGCCAGTGACACGCTTACTGGGGGATACGCCTCCTGGGACACCCGACAGATGTTTTTC. J is TRDJ3 and V is TRDV2; TRDD3 matches 13 bases. The length of the CDR3 is 20 residues. Per the germline V gene, CDR1 is GEAIGNYY and CDR2 is EKD.

This clone ranks as medium-sized. The chain recombines TRDV2 with TRDJ3, with 9 bases identical to TRDD3. CDR1 is GEAIGNYY and CDR2 is EKD in the germline V gene. Germline trimming cut 3 bases from V and 0 bases from J; bases unmatched to any gene: 5. The CDR3 spans 18 residues. In DNA form, the CDR3 reads TGTGCCTGTGACTTACTGGGGGACCGCTCCTGGGACACCCGACAGATGTTTTTC. Translated: CACDLLGDRSWDTRQMFF.

The V call is TRDV2, the J call TRDJ3; tentative D call: TRDD3 (6 bases). The CDR3 loop spans 17 amino acids. Germline V gene lookup returns CDR1 GEAIGNYY and CDR2 EKD. V lost 7 bases, J lost 1 base, and 16 bases lay in between. Written as DNA, the CDR3 is TGTGCCTGCGCCCCGTGGGGGCCGTCCTGGGACACCCGACAGATGTTTTTC. Translation: CACAPWGPSWDTRQMFF.

About this clone itself: For this DNA, TCRdb reports the protein of a much larger clone, which diverges at residue 13, most likely from a read error; the protein presented here is translated directly from the DNA. The chain is built from TRDV2 and TRDJ3, with D maybe TRDD3 (6 bases). The CDR3 runs to 18 residues. The germline V gene encodes CDR1 GEAIGNYY and CDR2 EKD. CDR3 nucleotide sequence: TGTGCCTGTGACACCTGGGGGCCCAGCTCCTGGGACATCCGACAGATGTTTTTC. This codes for CACDTWGPSSWDIRQMFF.

This clone was observed a handful of times. This likely traces to a read error, being one base from a far larger clone. Other DNA sequences in this sample translate to the same CDR3. V is TRDV2 and J is TRDJ2; 12 bases align to TRDD3. CDR3 length: 18 residues. Germline CDR1 reads GEAIGNYY; CDR2 reads EKD. The CDR3 DNA sequence: TGTGCCTGTGACGCTCTGGGGGATACGTGGGGTTTGACAGCACAGCTCTTCTTT. Translated, it gives CACDALGDTWGLTAQLFF.

Note on this clone: This clone may be a read error of a much larger clone one base away. Other DNA sequences in the same sample also yield this CDR3. The V call is TRDV2, the J call TRDJ2, with 13 bases fitting TRDD3. The CDR3 is made up of 17 amino acids. The germline V gene encodes CDR1 GEAIGNYY and CDR2 EKD. The J segment lost 5 bases and the V segment lost 0 bases, leaving 5 bases of the junction unmatched. The CDR3 nucleotides read TGTGCCTGTGACACCCTTACTGGGGGATACGACACAGCACAACTCTTCTTT. Translating gives CACDTLTGGYDTAQLFF.

This clone showed up just a few times. The protein TCRdb lists differs from the translation of the DNA at residue 13; the protein given here is translated from the DNA itself. The rearrangement links TRDV2 to TRDJ3; 11 bases are shared with TRDD3. CDR3 size: 18 residues. CDR1 and CDR2 (germline): GEAIGNYY, EKD. DNA of the CDR3: TGTGCCTGTGATATACTGGGGGATATTTCCTGGGACGCCCGACAGATGTTTTTC. This sequence encodes CACDILGDISWDARQMFF.

This clone rates as medium-sized. Other DNA sequences in this sample translate to the same CDR3. The rearrangement uses TRDV2 and TRDJ2, with D unresolved. The CDR3 length is 10 residues. Germline assignment: CDR1 GEAIGNYY and CDR2 EKD. V shed 5 bases and J shed 7 bases, with 4 bases lying between them. DNA of the CDR3: TGTGCCTGTGGGATAGCACAACTCTTCTTT. Its protein product is CACGIAQLFF.

In its sample, this clone was seen a few times. A far larger clone is a single base away, which makes a read error likely. This chain links TRDV2 with TRDJ3; the D is unclear. The CDR3 contains 15 residues. Germline CDR1 and CDR2: GEAIGNYY and EKD. The CDR3 region is CACGTVSWDTRQMFF. CDR3 DNA sequence: TGTGCCTGTGGCACCGTCTCCTGGGACACCCGACAGATGTTTTTC.

This clone ranks as medium-sized. This chain connects TRDV2 to TRDJ3, with D possibly matching TRDD2 (5 bases). The CDR3 is 17 residues long. V was clipped by 3 bases and J by 0 bases, with 11 bases between them. The germline gives CDR1 GEAIGNYY, CDR2 EKD. CDR3 sequence: CACDGASSSWDTRQMFF. CDR3 in DNA: TGTGCCTGTGACGGGGCTTCCAGCTCCTGGGACACCCGACAGATGTTTTTC.

Worth noting for this clone: Other DNA sequences in this specimen translate into the identical CDR3. The rearrangement uses TRDV2 and TRDJ3; weak D call: TRDD3 (6 bases). This CDR3 is built from 20 residues. The germline CDR1 and CDR2 sequences are GEAIGNYY and EKD. V lost 1 base and J 1 base, leaving 19 bases between the germline ends. CDR3 nucleotide sequence: TGTGCCTGTGACACAGCGGGGGACCCCCTGATATCCTGGGACACCCGACAGATGTTTTTC. Protein product: CACDTAGDPLISWDTRQMFF.

This clone showed up just a few times. The TCRdb record carries a much larger clone's protein, which differs from this DNA's translation at residue 11; a read error is the likely cause, and the protein listed here is the DNA translation. V gene TRDV2 combines with J gene TRDJ3, with 12 positions matching TRDD3. V gave up 3 bases and J gave up 2 bases; unmatched junction bases: 7. The germline V gene has CDR1 GEAIGNYY and CDR2 EKD. The CDR3 consists of 19 residues. CDR3 region: CACDPLTGGYTWDTRQMFF. DNA for the CDR3: TGTGCCTGTGACCCACTTACTGGGGGATACACCTGGGACACCCGACAGATGTTTTTC.

This clone is labeled medium-sized. One base separates it from a far larger clone, so it is likely a read error. Other DNA sequences from this sample encode an identical CDR3 as well. The chain employs TRDV2 and TRDJ2; 9 nucleotides agree with TRDD3. The V segment lost 3 bases and the J segment 0 bases; nucleotides outside the gene matches: 4. Germline loops: CDR1 GEAIGNYY, CDR2 EKD. The CDR3 contains 16 residues. The CDR3 region has the DNA TGTGCCTGTGACGCAGTGGGGGATACTTTGACAGCACAACTCTTCTTT. As protein: CACDAVGDTLTAQLFF.

A note on this clone: This clone may be a read error of a much larger clone one base away. The V gene is TRDV2, the J gene TRDJ3; 8 nucleotides align to TRDD3. The CDR3 consists of 19 residues. Germline V gene sequence: CDR1 GEAIGNYY, CDR2 EKD. DNA of the CDR3: TGTGCCTGTGACACGGGATACGTCCCCCGATCCTGGGGCACCCGACAGATGTTTTTC. The encoded protein is CACDTGYVPRSWGTRQMFF.